This T cell receptor beta chain emerged from a study of T cells in Graves' hyperthyroidism and ophthalmopathy. The table lists this clonotype with many counts. Regions amplified from RNA transcripts were the TCR beta CDR3 regions. A first-round RT-PCR of the TCR CDR3 used the HTBI primer set. TCRdb fed the multiplex PCR reads into MiXCR, producing one record per CDR3 protein. Of around 250,000 distinct CDR3 sequences in the sample, approximately 14% were seen once. V lost 4 bases and J lost 7; bases outside the gene matches: 9. The germline V gene encodes CDR1 DFQATT and CDR2 SNEGSKA (reference sequence). This CDR3 comprises 14 residues.

Sequencing was carried out using blood. This sequence joins TRBV20-1 and TRBJ2-1; 8 bases line up with TRBD2. This TCR came from a woman aged 40-49 years with Graves' hyperthyroidism that later progressed to Graves' ophthalmopathy. For the CDR3, the DNA is TGCAGTGCTATACGAGCGGGAGTGAGGAATGAGCAGTTCTTC. Protein product: CSAIRAGVRNEQFF.